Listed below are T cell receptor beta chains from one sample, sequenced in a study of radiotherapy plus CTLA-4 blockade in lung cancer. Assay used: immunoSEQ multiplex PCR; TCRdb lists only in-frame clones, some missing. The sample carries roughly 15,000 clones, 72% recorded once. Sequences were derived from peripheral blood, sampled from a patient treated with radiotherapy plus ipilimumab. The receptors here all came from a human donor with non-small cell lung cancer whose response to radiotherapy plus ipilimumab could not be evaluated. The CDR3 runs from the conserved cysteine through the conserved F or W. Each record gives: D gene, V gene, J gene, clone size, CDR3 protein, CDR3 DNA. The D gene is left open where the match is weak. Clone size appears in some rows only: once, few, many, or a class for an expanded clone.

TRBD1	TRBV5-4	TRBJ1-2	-	CASSWDRGLYGYTF	TGTGCCAGCAGCTGGGACAGGGGCCTCTATGGCTACACCTTC
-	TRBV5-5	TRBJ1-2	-	CASSQEGQGPIDYGYTF	TGTGCCAGCAGCCAAGAGGGTCAGGGGCCGATTGACTATGGCTACACCTTC
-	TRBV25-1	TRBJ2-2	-	CASSDRLSKNTGELFF	TGTGCCAGCAGCGACCGACTAAGTAAGAACACCGGGGAGCTGTTTTTT
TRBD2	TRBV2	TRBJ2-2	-	CASSRLAGDTGELFF	TGTGCCAGCAGTCGGCTAGCGGGGGACACCGGGGAGCTGTTTTTT
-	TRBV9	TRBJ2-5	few	CASSVGPYQETQYF	TGTGCCAGCAGCGTAGGTCCATACCAAGAGACCCAGTACTTC
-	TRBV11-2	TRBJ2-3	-	CAARGITDTQYF	TGTGCCGCAAGGGGTATTACAGATACGCAGTATTTT
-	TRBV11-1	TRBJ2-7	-	CASSLQADAYEQYF	TGTGCCAGCAGCTTACAGGCCGACGCCTACGAGCAGTACTTC
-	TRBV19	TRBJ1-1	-	CASSIALTPWGSMNTEAFF	TGTGCCAGTAGTATAGCTTTAACCCCGTGGGGCAGCATGAACACTGAAGCTTTCTTT
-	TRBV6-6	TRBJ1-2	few	CASSYSLQLYGYTF	TGTGCCAGCAGTTACTCTCTACAGCTGTATGGCTACACCTTC
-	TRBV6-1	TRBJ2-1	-	CASSESILSDEQFF	TGTGCCAGCAGTGAATCCATCTTGAGCGATGAGCAGTTCTTC
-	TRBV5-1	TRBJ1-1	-	CASSLAQDTEAFF	TGCGCCAGCAGCTTGGCACAGGACACTGAAGCTTTCTTT
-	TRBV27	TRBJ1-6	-	CASSRAQRGGSPLHF	TGTGCCAGCAGTCGGGCTCAGCGGGGGGGGTCACCCCTCCACTTT
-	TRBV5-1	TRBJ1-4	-	CASSLTGPSTNEKLFF	TGCGCCAGCAGCTTGACAGGGCCCTCAACTAATGAAAAACTGTTTTTT
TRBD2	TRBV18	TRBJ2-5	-	CASSLTGTSGETQYF	TGTGCCAGCTCACTGACCGGGACTAGCGGAGAGACCCAGTACTTC
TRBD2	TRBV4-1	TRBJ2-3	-	CASSQERGGADTQYF	TGCGCCAGCAGCCAAGAGCGGGGGGGAGCAGATACGCAGTATTTT
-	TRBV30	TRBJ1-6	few	CAWSVSSYNSPLHF	TGTGCCTGGAGTGTGAGCTCCTATAATTCACCCCTCCACTTT
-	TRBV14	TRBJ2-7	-	CASSQGAYEQYF	TGTGCCAGCAGCCAGGGCGCCTACGAGCAGTACTTC
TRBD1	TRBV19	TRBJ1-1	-	CASSIMGQGLNSEAFF	TGTGCCAGTAGTATAATGGGACAGGGACTCAACTCTGAAGCTTTCTTT
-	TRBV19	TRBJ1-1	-	CASSIYTEAFF	TGTGCCAGTAGTATCTACACTGAAGCTTTCTTT
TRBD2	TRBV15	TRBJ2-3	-	CATSTGLTAGDADTQYF	TGTGCCACCAGCACTGGACTTACAGCGGGGGATGCAGATACGCAGTATTTT
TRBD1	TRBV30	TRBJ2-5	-	CAWRPGGTETQYF	TGTGCCTGGAGGCCAGGGGGTACGGAGACCCAGTACTTC
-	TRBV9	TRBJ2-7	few	CASSLRSTGGEQYF	TGTGCCAGCAGCCTTCGCTCGACGGGTGGTGAGCAGTACTTC
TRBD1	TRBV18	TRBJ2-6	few	CASSPGDRGPSGANVLTF	TGTGCCAGCTCCCCCGGGGACAGGGGGCCGTCTGGGGCCAACGTCCTGACTTTC
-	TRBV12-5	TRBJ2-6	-	CASGLSGVGFMTGANVLTF	-
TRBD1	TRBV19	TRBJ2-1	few	CASSLGQGAANEQFF	TGTGCCAGTAGTCTGGGACAGGGGGCCGCCAATGAGCAGTTCTTC
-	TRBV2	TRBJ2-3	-	CASSEGGPHTDTQYF	TGTGCCAGCAGTGAGGGCGGGCCTCACACAGATACGCAGTATTTT
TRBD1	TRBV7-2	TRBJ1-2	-	CASSLGTGLGYTF	TGTGCCAGCAGCTTGGGGACAGGGTTGGGCTACACCTTC
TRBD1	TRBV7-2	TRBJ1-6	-	CASSLGVNRGTYNSPLHF	TGTGCCAGCAGCTTAGGGGTCAACAGGGGGACCTATAATTCACCCCTCCACTTT
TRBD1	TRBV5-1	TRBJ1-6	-	CASSPLGTGGTPLHF	TGCGCCAGCAGCCCCCTTGGGACAGGTGGGACACCCCTCCACTTT
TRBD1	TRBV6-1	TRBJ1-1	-	CASKERQGNTEAFF	TGTGCCAGCAAAGAAAGACAGGGGAACACTGAAGCTTTCTTT
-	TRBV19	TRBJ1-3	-	CASSTSVTSGNTIYF	TGTGCCAGTAGTACGTCGGTAACCTCTGGAAACACCATATATTTT
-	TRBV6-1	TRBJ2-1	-	CASSEETHNEQFF	TGTGCCAGCAGTGAAGAGACACACAATGAGCAGTTCTTC
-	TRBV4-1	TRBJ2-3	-	CASNPTGRTDTQYF	TGCGCCAGCAACCCCACAGGGAGAACAGATACGCAGTATTTT
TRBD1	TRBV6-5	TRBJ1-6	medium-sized	CASSRPDRGTSPLHF	TGTGCCAGCAGCCGCCCGGACAGGGGAACCTCACCCCTCCACTTT
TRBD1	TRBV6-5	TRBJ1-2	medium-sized	CASSYSQGGSGYTF	TGTGCCAGCAGTTACAGTCAGGGGGGCTCTGGCTACACCTTC
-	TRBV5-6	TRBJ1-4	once	CASSSGTSEKLFF	TGTGCCAGCAGCTCGGGTACCAGTGAAAAACTGTTTTTT
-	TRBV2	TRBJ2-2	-	CASSVDTGELFF	TGTGCCAGCAGTGTAGACACCGGGGAGCTGTTTTTT
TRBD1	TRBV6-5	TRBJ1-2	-	CASTSQGAYDYTF	TGTGCCAGCACCTCACAGGGGGCTTATGACTACACCTTC
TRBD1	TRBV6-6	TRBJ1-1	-	CASRKQGATEAFF	TGTGCCAGCAGAAAACAGGGGGCTACTGAAGCTTTCTTT
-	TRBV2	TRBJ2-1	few	CASSEARNRAVEQFF	TGTGCCAGCAGTGAAGCTAGAAACAGGGCGGTTGAGCAGTTCTTC